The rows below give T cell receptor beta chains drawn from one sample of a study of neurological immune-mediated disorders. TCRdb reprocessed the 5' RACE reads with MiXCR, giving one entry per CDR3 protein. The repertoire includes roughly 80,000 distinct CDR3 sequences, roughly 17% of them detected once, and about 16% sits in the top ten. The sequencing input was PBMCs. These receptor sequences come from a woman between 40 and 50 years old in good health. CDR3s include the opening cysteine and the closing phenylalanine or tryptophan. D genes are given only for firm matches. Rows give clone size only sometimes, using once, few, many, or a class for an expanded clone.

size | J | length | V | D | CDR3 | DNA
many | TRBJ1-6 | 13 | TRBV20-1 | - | CSPIRDTNSPLHF | TGCAGTCCCATCCGGGACACGAATTCACCCCTCCACTTT
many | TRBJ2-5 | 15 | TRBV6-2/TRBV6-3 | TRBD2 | CASSPGTSAGETQYF | TGTGCCAGCAGCCCCGGGACTAGCGCTGGAGAGACCCAGTACTTC
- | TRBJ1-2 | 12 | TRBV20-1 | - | CSAARGGAGYTF | TGCAGTGCTGCCCGGGGGGGTGCTGGCTACACCTTC
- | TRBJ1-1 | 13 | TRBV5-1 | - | CASSSRDQNEAFF | TGCGCCAGCAGCTCCAGGGATCAGAATGAAGCTTTCTTT
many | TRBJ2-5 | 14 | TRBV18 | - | CASSPPLPQETQYF | TGTGCCAGCTCACCGCCTTTGCCCCAAGAGACCCAGTACTTC
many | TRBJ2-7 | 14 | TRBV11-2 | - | CASSFEVTGYEQYF | TGTGCCAGCAGCTTTGAGGTGACGGGCTACGAGCAGTACTTC
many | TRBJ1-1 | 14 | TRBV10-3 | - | CAIKRDTANTEAFF | TGTGCCATCAAACGGGACACCGCTAACACTGAAGCTTTCTTT
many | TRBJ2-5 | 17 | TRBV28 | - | CASSLRPVRTEKETQYF | TGTGCCAGCAGTTTGCGACCGGTTCGTACCGAGAAAGAGACCCAGTACTTC
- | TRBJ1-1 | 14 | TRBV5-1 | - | CASSPGGQADVAFF | TGCGCCAGCAGCCCGGGGGGCCAGGCTGACGTAGCTTTCTTT
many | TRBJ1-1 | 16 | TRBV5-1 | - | CASSAYRGGVNTEAFF | TGCGCCAGCAGCGCATACAGAGGGGGGGTTAACACTGAAGCTTTCTTT
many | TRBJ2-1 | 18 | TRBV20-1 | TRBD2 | CSAEEGRLAGGLDNEQFF | TGCAGTGCCGAAGAAGGTCGACTAGCGGGGGGGCTAGACAATGAGCAGTTCTTC
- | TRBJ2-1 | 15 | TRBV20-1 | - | CSATPAGLNYNEQFF | TGCAGTGCCACGCCCGCAGGGCTTAACTACAATGAGCAGTTCTTC
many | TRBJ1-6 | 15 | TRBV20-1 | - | CSARVAVLDNSPLHF | TGCAGTGCTAGAGTGGCAGTTCTCGATAATTCACCCCTCCACTTT
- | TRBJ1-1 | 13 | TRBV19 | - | CASSISVNTEAFF | TGTGCCAGTAGTATCTCAGTGAACACTGAAGCTTTCTTT
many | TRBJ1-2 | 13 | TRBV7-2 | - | CASNFFRGYGYTF | TGTGCCAGCAACTTCTTTCGGGGGTATGGCTACACCTTC
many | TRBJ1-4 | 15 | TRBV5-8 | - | CASTPLGARNEKLFF | TGTGCCAGCACCCCTTTAGGGGCCCGTAATGAAAAACTGTTTTTT
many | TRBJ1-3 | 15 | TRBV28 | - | CASSSLGRLWNTIYF | TGTGCCAGCAGTTCCCTGGGACGGCTGTGGAACACCATATATTTT
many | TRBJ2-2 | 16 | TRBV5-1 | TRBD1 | CASSLGTGTNTGELFF | TGCGCCAGCAGCTTGGGGACAGGGACCAACACCGGGGAGCTGTTTTTT
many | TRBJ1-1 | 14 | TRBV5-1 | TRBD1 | CASSVQGGNTEAFF | TGCGCCAGCAGCGTACAGGGGGGGAACACTGAAGCTTTCTTT
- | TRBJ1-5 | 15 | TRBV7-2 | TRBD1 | CASSLDGTDYQPQHF | TGTGCCAGCAGCTTAGATGGGACAGATTATCAGCCCCAGCATTTT
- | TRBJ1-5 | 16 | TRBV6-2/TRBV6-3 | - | CASSYLPGNSNQPQHF | TGTGCCAGCAGTTACCTGCCTGGGAATAGCAATCAGCCACAGCATTTT
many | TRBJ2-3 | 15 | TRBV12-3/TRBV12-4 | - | CASTSLGGVVDTQYF | TGTGCCAGCACCTCCCTTGGTGGGGTAGTGGATACGCAGTATTTT